The 12 T cell receptor beta chains below all came from one sample that was sequenced in a study of blood T cells in healthy people across ages. Primers used in a second PCR of about 6 to 12 cycles were a sample-barcoded 5' primer and a J-beta primer mix. TCRdb redid the calling of the 5' RACE reads with MiXCR, one entry per CDR3 protein. The profile covers 1.5 million to 2 million distinct CDR3 sequences, with roughly two fifths appearing a single time and around 23% taken by the ten largest. Source material: blood. Receptors were obtained from a human donor in good health.

The chain's CDR3 is CASLGDRSEQYF. The CDR3 nucleotides are TGCGCCAGTTTAGGGGACAGGAGCGAGCAGTACTTC. The gene calls are TRBV5-1 and TRBJ2-4, with TRBD1 matching over 8 bases. The DNA end favors TRBJ2-7, so the J call may be wrong. The CDR3 spans 12 residues. Germline assignment: CDR1 SGHRS and CDR2 YFSETQ.

This chain joins TRBV12-3 or TRBV12-4 and TRBJ2-7, with unresolved D. The CDR3 contains 16 residues. Trimming left V 2 bases short and J 2 bases short, with 16 bases between. Written as DNA, the CDR3 is TGTGCCAGCAGTTTATTCGGCTCAAGGTTAACCTACGAGCAGTACTTC. The encoded protein is CASSLFGSRLTYEQYF.

The chain is built from TRBV28 and TRBJ2-4, with TRBD1 matching 7 bases. Germline trimming cut 5 bases from V and 13 bases from J; bases unmatched to any gene: 8. Germline CDR1 and CDR2: MDHEN and SYDVKM. The CDR3 length is 12 residues. The CDR3 DNA sequence: TGTGCCAGCAGTCCACCGCTGGACAGGCAGTACTTC. Its translation is CASSPPLDRQYF.

CDR3 protein: CASIASGALNEQFF. The CDR3 DNA sequence: TGTGCCAGCATAGCTAGCGGGGCCCTAAATGAGCAGTTCTTC. The genes are TRBV6-1 and TRBJ2-1, with 9 positions matching TRBD2. From germline, CDR1 is MNHNS and CDR2 SASEGT. The CDR3 length is 14 residues. After removal of 7 bases from V and 7 bases from J, the junction contained 8 bases not matched to a gene.

The chain employs TRBV7-2 and TRBJ2-7; D gene unclear. V was pared by 5 bases and J by 0 bases, with 8 bases between. CDR1 is SGHTA, CDR2 FQGNSA, per germline. CDR3 length: 13 residues. CDR3 sequence reads: CASSRWASYEQYF. CDR3 nucleotides: TGTGCCAGCAGCCGGTGGGCCTCCTACGAGCAGTACTTC.

This clonotype showed up just a few times. The chain carries TRBV3-1 and TRBJ2-3; D is unclear. CDR3 length: 12 amino acids. Germline V CDR1 and CDR2: LGHDT, YNNKEL (reference sequence). Between the trimmed V and J ends, which lost 5 bases and 5 bases, there was a span of 8 bases. The CDR3: CASSGYLDTQYF. CDR3 in DNA: TGTGCCAGCAGCGGGTATTTAGATACGCAGTATTTT.

This clonotype has just a few counts. The J gene is TRBJ2-3, the V gene TRBV29-1, with D tentatively TRBD2 (5 bases). The CDR3 contains 16 residues. CDR1 is SQVTM and CDR2 is ANQGSEA in the germline V gene. Trimming removed 0 bases from V and 2 bases from J, with 15 bases in between. CDR3 sequence: CSVEDVPDSLTDTQYF. DNA of the CDR3: TGCAGCGTTGAAGATGTCCCGGACTCACTCACAGATACGCAGTATTTT.

This clonotype came up a few times. This chain uses TRBV7-3 with TRBJ2-1; D is unclear. This CDR3 spans 14 amino acids. V gave up 0 bases and J gave up 8 bases, with 11 bases separating them. Germline V gives CDR1 SGHTA, CDR2 FQGTGA. The CDR3 is CASSLTESKDEQFF. In nucleotides, the CDR3 is TGTGCCAGCAGCTTAACGGAAAGTAAGGATGAGCAGTTCTTC.

The chain is built from TRBV2 and TRBJ1-1, with D uncertain. The V end lost 6 bases, the J end lost 4 bases, and 18 bases lay between the germline ends. Germline V lookup: CDR1 SNHLY, CDR2 FYNNEI. This CDR3 has 15 residues. This chain's CDR3 is CASSGIQTPLTEAFF. In DNA, the CDR3 is TGTGCCAGCAGCGGGATACAGACCCCTCTCACTGAAGCTTTCTTT.

This clonotype was seen just once. An end of the junction differs from the germline gene, which may be a read error. The rearrangement links TRBV6-4 to TRBJ2-1; 11 nucleotides agree with TRBD1. This CDR3 has 17 amino acids. Germline CDR1 and CDR2: MRHNA and SNTAGT. The CDR3 protein is CANSPGTGGRGDNEQFF. The CDR3, as DNA: TGTGCCAACAGTCCCGGGACAGGGGGTCGGGGCGACAATGAGCAGTTCTTC.

This clonotype has a count of ten or more. DNA of the CDR3: TGTGCCAGCAGTTCCGGGCTATCCTACAATGAGCAGTTCTTC. This sequence encodes CASSSGLSYNEQFF. This chain uses TRBV12-3 or TRBV12-4 with TRBJ2-1; D remains unclear. The CDR3 consists of 14 residues. V was cut by 4 bases and J by 1 base, with 8 bases left in between.

The rearrangement links TRBV12-3 or TRBV12-4 to TRBJ2-1, with D perhaps assigned TRBD1 or TRBD2 (5 bases each). The CDR3 is made up of 15 amino acids. V gave up 5 bases and J gave up 6 bases, with 17 bases separating them. CDR3 sequence reads: CASSPGLTSFNEQFF. CDR3 nucleotide sequence: TGTGCCAGCAGTCCGGGGCTTACTTCTTTCAATGAGCAGTTCTTC.